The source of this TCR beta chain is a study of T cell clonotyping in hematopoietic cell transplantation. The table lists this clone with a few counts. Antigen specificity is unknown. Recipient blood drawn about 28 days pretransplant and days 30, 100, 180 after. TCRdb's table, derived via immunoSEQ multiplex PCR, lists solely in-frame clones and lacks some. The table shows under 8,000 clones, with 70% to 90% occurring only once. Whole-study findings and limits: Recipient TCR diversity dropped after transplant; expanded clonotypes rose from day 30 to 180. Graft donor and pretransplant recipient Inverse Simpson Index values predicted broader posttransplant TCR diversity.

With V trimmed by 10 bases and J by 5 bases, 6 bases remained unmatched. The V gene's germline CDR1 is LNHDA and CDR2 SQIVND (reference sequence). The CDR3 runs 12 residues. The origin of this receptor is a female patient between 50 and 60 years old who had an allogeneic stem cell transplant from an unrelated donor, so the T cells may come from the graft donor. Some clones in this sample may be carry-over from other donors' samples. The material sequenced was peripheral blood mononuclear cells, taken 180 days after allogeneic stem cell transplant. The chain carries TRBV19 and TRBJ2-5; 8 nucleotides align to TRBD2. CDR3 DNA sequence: TGTGCCACGACGGCGGGGGGTGAGACCCAGTACTTC. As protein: CATTAGGETQYF.